The entry below gives a single T cell receptor (beta chain) sequence along with its context. Which antigen it targets is not known. No base qualities exist here, and no much larger clone lies one base off it. This specimen comes from a study of blood T cell repertoires in COVID-19 (dated by TCRdb to the early 2020s). Notes on the research overall: The collaborator samples originated in the United States, Italy and Spain and spanned the acute and convalescent phases of COVID-19. The prospective study material was composed of cDNA or gDNA derived from T cells, B-cell-depleted T cells, or PBMCs. The dataset comprised deeply sampled blood TCRbeta repertoires from subjects exposed to, actively infected with, or recovered from COVID-19. The repertoires were released in a freely available public database meant as a resource for research on the immune response to SARS-CoV-2. The samples were drawn from two sources: the first 160 participants of the ongoing ImmuneRACE study, and approximately 1,300 subjects contributed by 6 global collaborators. Nearly every sample came with metadata listing a de-identified subject ID, COVID-19 status, age in years and sex. HLA class I and class II types, where available, came from metadata supplied by the sample provider rather than from assay-based typing.

At one collaborating source in Seattle, patients were enrolled during active infection and were followed longitudinally through the course of disease. Whole blood was collected in K2EDTA tubes by collaborating institutions according to the institutions' own protocols. For TCRbeta analysis, collaborator samples were shipped as frozen whole blood, as isolated PBMCs, or as DNA extracted from either sample type. Broader findings and caveats from the paper: Clinical and demographic metadata were provided uncurated, with the amount varying by source and participant.

The immunoSEQ Assay, a bias-controlled multiplex PCR, was used to amplify TCRbeta CDR3 regions from genomic DNA. Per the source publication's procedure: Nucleated cell counts per sample were estimated from amplification of reference gene primers within the assay. To quantify the absolute abundance of each unique TCRbeta CDR3 rearrangement, sequence reads were collapsed and filtered. For each sample, productive Simpson clonality was calculated by taking the square root of Simpson's diversity index across productive rearrangements. The table was pulled from immuneACCESS by TCRdb, which kept in-frame rearrangements only. Such tables lose some clones; where checked, under half of the loss comes from unresolved V genes, and the rest has no known cause. V and J calls and clone size come straight from that table; D and trimming were deduced from the DNA. The sample has 150,000 to 200,000 clones on record, approximately 87% of them singletons. The top ten constitute around 13% of the sample.

CDR1 and CDR2, per the germline V gene (reference sequence), are LGHDT and YNNKEL. The CDR3, from cysteine to phenylalanine, totals 19 residues. Only the CDR3 portion is preserved as DNA: 57 bases, with reading frame beginning at the first base. V is pared back by 1 base and J by 4 bases, with 23 bases lying between the germline termini. This receptor was obtained from a woman in her seventies with COVID-19, enrolled during active disease. Specimen: peripheral blood. This chain joins TRBV3-1 (or the pseudogene TRBV3-2) to TRBJ2-1, with a weak D call of TRBD2 (7 bases match). The nucleotide sequence is given as TGTGCCAGCAGCCAAGTCGGGGGGCAAGACGGGAGTAGGTACAATGAGCAGTTCTTC. Protein translation: CASSQVGGQDGSRYNEQFF.